The rows below give T cell receptor beta chains drawn from one sample of a study of shared clonotypes between healthy human individuals. Assay: immunoSEQ multiplex PCR; the TCRdb copy retains only in-frame clones and omits some. The sample has around 2,100,000 clones, about 95% seen once. The sequenced sample consisted of naive CD8+ T cells sorted from blood. These TCRs come from a man aged 18 to 29 in good health. Each CDR3 is given with its conserved first and last residue. D genes are given only for firm matches. Clone size is not always given. Where it is, it says once, few, many or a class for expanded clones.

cdr3_length	clone_size	d_call	v_call	j_call	cdr3_nt	cdr3_aa
15	once	TRBD1	TRBV6-5	TRBJ2-7	TGTGCCAGCAGCGATCGGGGGACAGGTGTCTACGAGCAGTACTTC	CASSDRGTGVYEQYF
17	-	-	TRBV28	TRBJ2-7	TGTGCCAGCAGCCTTATAGGAGGCGGGGGCCCCGGTTACGAGCAGTACTTC	CASSLIGGGGPGYEQYF
19	-	-	TRBV9	TRBJ2-3	TGTGCCAGCAGCCCAAGTGGGACAGATATAGCGGGCGTCACAGATACGCAGTATTTT	CASSPSGTDIAGVTDTQYF
15	-	-	TRBV4-1	TRBJ1-2	TGCGCCAGCAGCCAGGCCGGGGGGACGGCCTATGGCTACACCTTC	CASSQAGGTAYGYTF
13	-	-	TRBV19	TRBJ2-7	TGTGCCAAGCTCGACCCAATTTCCTACGAGCAGTACTTC	CAKLDPISYEQYF
13	-	-	TRBV30	TRBJ2-7	TGTGCCTGGAGTGCCCAGGGGTTCCACGAGCAGTACTTC	CAWSAQGFHEQYF
14	-	-	TRBV7-2	TRBJ1-1	TGTGCCAGCAGCCTAAGTGGCGAGAACACTGAAGCTTTCTTT	CASSLSGENTEAFF
15	-	TRBD1	TRBV27	TRBJ1-2	TGTGCCAGCAGTTTATTGGGGACAGAAAACTATGGCTACACCTTC	CASSLLGTENYGYTF
11	-	-	TRBV11-2	TRBJ2-7	TGTGCCAGCAGCTTGACCCACGAGCAGTACTTC	CASSLTHEQYF
15	-	TRBD1	TRBV5-6	TRBJ2-7	TGTGCCAGCAGCTCTTCACAGGGGCCTTCCTACGAGCAGTACTTC	CASSSSQGPSYEQYF
13	-	-	TRBV7-7	TRBJ2-7	TGTGCTAGCAGCTTATCTGTAGGCTACGAGCAGTACTTC	CASSLSVGYEQYF
15	-	-	TRBV15	TRBJ2-5	TGTGCCACCAGCAGGGAAAGACTGGCGGGAGAGACCCAGTACTTC	CATSRERLAGETQYF
13	-	-	TRBV10-2	TRBJ2-1	TGCGCCAGCAGTGAATTACTTCCCAATGAGCAGTTCTTC	CASSELLPNEQFF
12	-	-	TRBV7-5	TRBJ2-5	TGTGCCAGAAGCCTCAACAGGGAGACCCAGTACTTC	CARSLNRETQYF
13	-	-	TRBV6-1	TRBJ2-7	TGTGCCAGCAGTGAAATAACAGACTACGAGCAGTACTTC	CASSEITDYEQYF
16	-	TRBD1	TRBV7-9	TRBJ1-5	TGTGCCAGCAGCTCCGGACAGGCCAATAGCAATCAGCCCCAGCATTTT	CASSSGQANSNQPQHF